This entry lists 17 T cell receptor beta chains sequenced from one sample in a study of glioma-infiltrating T cells after dendritic cell vaccination. The protocol was immunoSEQ multiplex PCR, while the TCRdb copy is restricted to in-frame clones and leaves out a portion. The profile shows more than 100,000 clones, roughly 76% of them singletons. Sample: blood, taken before dendritic cell vaccination. These receptors were obtained from a human donor with glioblastoma.

The count of this clone is one. CDR3 nucleotides: TGTGCCAGCAGTATCGGACAGGGGGAGACCCAGTACTTC. Its protein is CASSIGQGETQYF. The chain couples TRBV27 to TRBJ2-5; 9 bases are shared with TRBD1. Germline assignment: CDR1 MNHEY and CDR2 SMNVEV (reference sequence). This CDR3 contains 13 residues. The trim removed 5 bases at V and 5 bases at J, leaving 3 bases unmatched.

The CDR3 DNA reads TGTGCCAGCATGCAATTGCCGGGGTCGTACACTGAAGCTTTCTTT. It encodes CASMQLPGSYTEAFF. The chain combines TRBV6-5 with TRBJ1-1, with unresolved D. With 7 bases removed from V and 3 bases from J, the gap between germline ends came to 18 bases. Germline CDR1 MNHEY, CDR2 SVGAGI. The CDR3 spans 15 residues.

The rearrangement uses TRBV10-3 and TRBJ1-6; unclear D gene. CDR3 length equals 11 residues. The V gene's germline CDR1 is ENHRY and CDR2 SYGVKD. V lost 8 bases and J lost 7, with 6 bases in between. DNA for the CDR3: TGTGCCATCGGCCCGAATTCACCCCTCCACTTT. It yields the protein CAIGPNSPLHF.

The J gene is TRBJ2-3, the V gene TRBV7-3; 7 nucleotides line up with TRBD2. Germline V gene lookup returns CDR1 SGHTA and CDR2 FQGTGA. CDR3 length: 14 residues. The junction had 5 bases not matched to a gene; V was cut back by 4 bases and J by 4 bases. CDR3 bases: TGTGCCAGCAGCTCCGGACTAGGGGCAGATACGCAGTATTTT. Protein sequence: CASSSGLGADTQYF.

The chain uses TRBV7-9 and TRBJ1-1, with D unresolved. The CDR3 runs 14 residues. V was shortened by 2 bases and J by 6 bases, with 13 bases between the two germline ends. Per the germline V gene, CDR1 is SEHNR and CDR2 is FQNEAQ (reference sequence). The CDR3 sequence: CASSLWAVVSEAFF. CDR3 in DNA: TGTGCCAGCAGCTTATGGGCAGTGGTATCTGAAGCTTTCTTT.

This clone appeared a single time. V is TRBV2 and J is TRBJ2-7; a weak D match, TRBD1 (6 bases). Trimming took off 0 bases at V and 3 bases at J, with 15 bases between the two ends. Germline V CDR1 and CDR2: SNHLY, FYNNEI. The CDR3 is made up of 16 amino acids. The CDR3 loop reads CASSEAGHSSIYEQYF. The CDR3 DNA follows: TGTGCCAGCAGTGAAGCGGGACACTCCTCCATCTACGAGCAGTACTTC. Complete variable domain (other parts from reference TRBV2 and TRBJ2-7): EPEVTQTPSHQVTQMGQEVILRCVPISNHLYFYWYRQILGQKVEFLVSFYNNEISEKSEIFDDQFSVERPDGSNFTLKIRSTKLEDSAMYFCASSEAGHSSIYEQYFGPGTRLTVT.

The V call is TRBV7-2, the J call TRBJ1-5, with D tentatively TRBD1 (5 bases). The CDR3 totals 13 residues. V was cut by 5 bases and J by 6 bases, with 11 bases left in between. Per germline, CDR1 SGHTA and CDR2 FQGNSA. The CDR3 sequence is CASSVRGGQPQHF. CDR3 in DNA: TGTGCCAGCAGCGTGCGGGGGGGTCAGCCCCAGCATTTT. Together with reference TRBV7-2 and TRBJ1-5, the CDR3 gives the full variable domain: GAGVSQSPSNKVTEKGKDVELRCDPISGHTALYWYRQSLGQGLEFLIYFQGNSAPDKSGLPSDRFSAERTGGSVSTLTIQRTQQEDSAVYLCASSVRGGQPQHFGDGTRLSIL.

This clone was seen a handful of times. This chain links TRBV7-2 with TRBJ2-7; 7 positions match TRBD2. V lost 4 bases and J lost 6; bases outside the gene matches: 18. Germline CDR1 and CDR2: SGHTA and FQGNSA. CDR3 length: 17 amino acids. DNA of the CDR3: TGTGCCAGCAGCTCCTTCTGGGGGGGATCTCGCCGATCCGAGCAGTACTTC. It specifies CASSSFWGGSRRSEQYF.

The rearrangement links TRBV6-1 to TRBJ1-2; TRBD1 matches at 7 bases. The J segment lost 6 bases and the V segment lost 5 bases, leaving 12 bases of the junction unmatched. CDR1 is MNHNS, CDR2 SASEGT, per germline. CDR3 length equals 15 residues. CDR3 nucleotides: TGTGCCAGCAGTCCTGGACAGGCCATGGGGCATGGCTACACCTTC. It codes for CASSPGQAMGHGYTF.

This chain uses TRBV11-1 with TRBJ1-2; 8 bases match TRBD1. Germline V gene data show CDR1 as SGHAT and CDR2 as FQDESV (reference sequence). V shed 6 bases, J shed 5 bases, and the junction held 11 bases outside the gene matches. The CDR3 spans 15 residues. CDR3 coding DNA: TGTGCCAGCAGACCAACAGGGGGGCTTCCGTATGGCTACACCTTC. Amino acids: CASRPTGGLPYGYTF.

The chain joins TRBV7-9 to TRBJ2-7, with 7 bases lining up with TRBD1. The CDR3 totals 12 residues. Germline V lookup: CDR1 SEHNR, CDR2 FQNEAQ (reference sequence). V shed 6 bases and J 6 bases; nucleotides not matched to a gene: 5. DNA for the CDR3: TGTGCCAGCAGTTCTGGACAGGTCGAGCAGTACTTC. This encodes CASSSGQVEQYF. The full variable domain, rest sourced from reference TRBV7-9 and TRBJ2-7, is DTGVSQNPRHKITKRGQNVTFRCDPISEHNRLYWYRQTLGQGPEFLTYFQNEAQLEKSRLLSDRFSAERPKGSFSTLEIQRTEQGDSAMYLCASSSGQVEQYFGPGTRLTVT.

This clone was detected only once. The chain uses TRBV18 and TRBJ2-7; perhaps TRBD1 as D (5 bases). The CDR3 extends over 16 amino acids. Germline assignment: CDR1 KGHSH and CDR2 LQKENI. Trimming removed 3 bases at V and 6 bases at J, with 21 bases between. The CDR3 loop reads CASSPAEKDTLGEQYF. CDR3 DNA: TGTGCCAGCTCACCGGCTGAGAAGGACACATTGGGCGAGCAGTACTTC. The full variable domain, completed using reference TRBV18 and TRBJ2-7, is NAGVMQNPRHLVRRRGQEARLRCSPMKGHSHVYWYRQLPEEGLKFMVYLQKENIIDESGMPKERFSAEFPKEGPSILRIQQVVRGDSAAYFCASSPAEKDTLGEQYFGPGTRLTVT.

This chain connects TRBV19 to TRBJ2-2; the D gene is possibly TRBD2 (7 bases). Trimming stripped 4 bases from V and 5 bases from J, with 20 bases between. Germline V lookup: CDR1 LNHDA, CDR2 SQIVND (reference sequence). This CDR3 comprises 17 residues. CDR3 bases: TGTGCCAGTAGTAAGAGGTGGAATGGGGGGGCGACCGGGGAGCTGTTTTTT. Its translation is CASSKRWNGGATGELFF.

CDR3 sequence reads: CASSLGQGDGDEQFF. CDR3 nucleotides: TGTGCCAGCAGCTTGGGACAGGGGGACGGGGATGAGCAGTTCTTC. This chain uses TRBV5-4 with TRBJ2-1, with 9 bases aligning to TRBD1. The J segment lost 8 bases and the V segment lost 0 bases, leaving 6 bases of the junction unmatched. Germline-derived CDR1 and CDR2 are SGHNT and YYREEE (reference sequence). This CDR3 contains 15 residues.

CDR3: CASSPPESGGAYTQYF. The CDR3 coding sequence is TGTGCCAGCAGCCCCCCGGAGAGCGGGGGGGCCTATACGCAGTATTTT. The chain links TRBV9 to TRBJ2-3, with TRBD2 matching 10 bases. Per the germline V gene, CDR1 is SGDLS and CDR2 is YYNGEE. This CDR3 contains 16 residues. The V segment lost 4 bases and the J segment 7 bases; nucleotides outside the gene matches: 12.

The chain employs TRBV19 and TRBJ1-2, with 7 bases identical to TRBD1. The J segment lost 0 bases and the V segment lost 4 bases, leaving 5 bases of the junction unmatched. The CDR3 runs 15 residues. Germline CDR1 LNHDA, CDR2 SQIVND (reference sequence). The CDR3 region is CASSTHRGTNYGYTF. CDR3 coding DNA: TGTGCCAGTAGTACGCACAGGGGAACTAACTATGGCTACACCTTC.

The chain has TRBV5-1 and TRBJ2-1, with 10 positions matching TRBD2. From germline, CDR1 is SGHRS and CDR2 YFSETQ. This CDR3 has 16 amino acids. Trimming at V came to 5 bases and at J to 4 bases, leaving 9 bases not matched to a gene. The CDR3 loop is CASRKQGLALYNEQFF. The CDR3 nucleotides are TGCGCCAGCAGGAAGCAGGGACTAGCGTTATACAATGAGCAGTTCTTC.